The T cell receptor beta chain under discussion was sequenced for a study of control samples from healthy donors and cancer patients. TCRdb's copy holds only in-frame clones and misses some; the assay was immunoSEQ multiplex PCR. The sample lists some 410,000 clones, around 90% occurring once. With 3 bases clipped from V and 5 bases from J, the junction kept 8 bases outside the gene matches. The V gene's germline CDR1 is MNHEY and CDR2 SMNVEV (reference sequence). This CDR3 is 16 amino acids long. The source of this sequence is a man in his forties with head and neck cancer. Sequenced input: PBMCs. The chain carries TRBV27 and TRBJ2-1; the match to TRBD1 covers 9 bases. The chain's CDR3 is CASSFTPGQGNNEQFF. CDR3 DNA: TGTGCCAGCAGTTTCACCCCGGGACAGGGTAACAATGAGCAGTTCTTC.